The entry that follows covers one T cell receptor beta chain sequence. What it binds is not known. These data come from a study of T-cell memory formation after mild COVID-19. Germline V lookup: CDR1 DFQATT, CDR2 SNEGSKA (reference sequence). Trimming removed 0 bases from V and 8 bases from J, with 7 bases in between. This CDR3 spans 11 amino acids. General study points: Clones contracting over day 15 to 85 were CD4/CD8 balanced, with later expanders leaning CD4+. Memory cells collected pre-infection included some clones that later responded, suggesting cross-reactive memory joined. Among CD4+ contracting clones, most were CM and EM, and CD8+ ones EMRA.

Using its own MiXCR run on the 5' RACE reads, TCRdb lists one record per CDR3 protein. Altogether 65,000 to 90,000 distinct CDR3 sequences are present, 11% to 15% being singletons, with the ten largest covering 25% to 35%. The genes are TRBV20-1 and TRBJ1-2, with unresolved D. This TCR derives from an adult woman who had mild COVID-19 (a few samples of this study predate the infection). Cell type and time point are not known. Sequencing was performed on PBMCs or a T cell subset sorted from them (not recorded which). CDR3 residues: CSARDPSGYTF. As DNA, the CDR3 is TGCAGTGCTAGAGATCCCTCGGGCTACACCTTC.